The text below deals with one T cell receptor (beta chain). Its antigen is not identified. CDR3 size: 12 residues. Trimming shortened V by 2 bases and J by 4 bases, and 6 bases separated the two germline ends. This specimen belongs to a study of T cell responses to AZD1222 COVID-19 vaccine. General observations from the study: The study reported that nearly half of spike-specific TCRs target unmutated variant regions. Most donors were white British, females outnumbered males, and clonal diversity was possibly underestimated.

Method: immunoSEQ multiplex PCR; TCRdb's copy keeps in-frame clones and lacks some. The table includes 45,000 to 50,000 clones, around 89% detected once. The source was peripheral blood, collected 28 days after the second AZD1222 dose. This rearrangement joins TRBV12-3 or TRBV12-4 to TRBJ2-7; weak D call: TRBD2 (5 bases). The source is an adult who received the AZD1222 COVID-19 vaccine. CDR3 coding DNA: TGTGCCAGCAGTTTAACGGGGTACGAGCAGTACTTC. As protein: CASSLTGYEQYF.